The 2 T cell receptor beta chains listed next were all sequenced from one sample in a study of T cell repertoires in cytomegalovirus infection. TCRdb re-analysed the reads in MiXCR, keeping a single row per CDR3 protein. The table shows tens of thousands of distinct CDR3 sequences, with roughly a quarter occurring only once. These receptors lack a known antigen. Sample: CD8+ T cells from cultured PBMCs, taken from culture after CMV antigen stimulation. All receptors derive from a human donor in good health (CMV status not recorded). Some clones in this sample may be carry-over from other donors' samples.

The chain uses TRBV6-6 and TRBJ2-7, with D possibly being TRBD2 (6 bases). V was cut by 7 bases and J by 0 bases, with 16 bases left in between. CDR1 and CDR2 from the germline V gene are MNHNY and SVGAGI (reference sequence). There are 15 residues in the CDR3. The CDR3 reads CASTQTGGFSYEQYF. The CDR3 nucleotides are TGTGCCAGCACCCAAACCGGGGGTTTCTCCTACGAGCAGTACTTC.

This clonotype was seen many times. The chain carries TRBV7-9 and TRBJ1-1, with D possibly being TRBD1 (6 bases). Germline CDR1 SEHNR, CDR2 FQNEAQ (reference sequence). V was clipped by 4 bases and J by 6 bases, with 12 bases between them. The CDR3 has 13 amino acids. CDR3 protein: CASSSQDSPEAFF. The CDR3 nucleotides are TGTGCCAGCAGCTCACAGGACAGCCCTGAAGCTTTCTTT.